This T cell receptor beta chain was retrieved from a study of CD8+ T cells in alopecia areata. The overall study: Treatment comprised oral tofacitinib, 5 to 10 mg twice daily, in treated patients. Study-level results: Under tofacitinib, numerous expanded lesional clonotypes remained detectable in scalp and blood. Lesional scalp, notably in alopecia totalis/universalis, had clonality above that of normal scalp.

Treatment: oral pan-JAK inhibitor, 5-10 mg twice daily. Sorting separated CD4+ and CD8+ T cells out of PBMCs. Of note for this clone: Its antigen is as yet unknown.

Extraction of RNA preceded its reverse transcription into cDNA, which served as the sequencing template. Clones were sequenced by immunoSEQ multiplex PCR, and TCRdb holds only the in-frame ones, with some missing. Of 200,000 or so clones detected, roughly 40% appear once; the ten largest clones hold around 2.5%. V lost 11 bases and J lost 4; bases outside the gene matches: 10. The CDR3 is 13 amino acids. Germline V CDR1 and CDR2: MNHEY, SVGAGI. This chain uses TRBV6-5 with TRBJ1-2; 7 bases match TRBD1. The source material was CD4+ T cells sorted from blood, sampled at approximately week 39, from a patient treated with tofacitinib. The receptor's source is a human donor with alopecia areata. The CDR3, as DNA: TGTGCCGCCTATCGAGGGGGCGGCTATGGCTACACCTTC. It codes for CAAYRGGGYGYTF.